What follows describes a single T cell receptor (beta chain). Its antigen remains unidentified. This sample is drawn from a study of T cell responses to AZD1222 COVID-19 vaccine. Study-level background: Both about-4-week and about-12-week second-dose recipients were combined. Notes on the study in general: Among the donors, most were white British and more were female, and clonal diversity was possibly underestimated.

Germline trimming cut 2 bases from V and 3 bases from J; bases unmatched to any gene: 7. CDR1 and CDR2 from the germline V gene are SGHTA and FQGTGA. The CDR3 has 16 residues. TCRdb's table, derived via immunoSEQ multiplex PCR, lists solely in-frame clones and lacks some. The table records about 100,000 clones, about 93% of them present only once. The source is an adult in good health. Sequenced here: peripheral blood, sampled on day 0 of AZD1222 vaccination. The V and J genes are TRBV7-3 and TRBJ2-1; 7 bases map to TRBD2. DNA for the CDR3: TGTGCCAGCAGCTTATCTACGGGAGGTGGCTACAATGAGCAGTTCTTC. It is translated as CASSLSTGGGYNEQFF.